This TCR beta chain appears in the sequencing data of a study of T cells in Graves' hyperthyroidism and ophthalmopathy. Findings and limits, study-wide: Ophthalmopathy and stable hyperthyroidism were separated by a 13 V-J model.

Amplified TCR beta CDR3 regions came from RNA transcripts. A first-round RT-PCR of the TCR CDR3 used the HTBI primer set. TCRdb used MiXCR to reprocess the multiplex PCR reads, holding one entry per CDR3 protein. The sample holds roughly 110,000 distinct CDR3 sequences, 15% to 20% seen once. This clonotype has ten or more counts. Its antigen is not known. There are 16 residues in the CDR3. Trimming took 6 bases from V and 4 from J; bases not matched to a gene: 13. In germline, CDR1 is SGHRS, CDR2 YFSETQ. Sequenced material: blood. The origin of this receptor is a woman aged 50 to 60 with Graves' hyperthyroidism. The V gene is TRBV5-1, the J gene TRBJ2-1; 7 bases are shared with TRBD1. CDR3 sequence: CASTGISGQVYNEQFF. CDR3 nucleotide sequence: TGCGCCAGCACGGGGATATCTGGACAGGTGTACAATGAGCAGTTCTTC.